The 27 T cell receptor beta chains below all came from one sample that was sequenced in a study of blood T cell repertoires in COVID-19. Using immunoSEQ multiplex PCR, the repertoire was profiled, and TCRdb retains in-frame clones only, with some absent. In the table there are some 200,000 clones, roughly 84% of which are singletons. The sample taken for sequencing was peripheral blood. These receptors all come from a woman aged 60-75 years with acute or convalescent COVID-19.

This clone came up once. The CDR3, as DNA: TGTGCCAGCAGTGCCCAAGGAGGGGAGCGGGGGGGCCTGAGTTTTCAAGAGACCCAGTACTTC. Translation gives CASSAQGGERGGLSFQETQYF. The chain is built from TRBV6-2 or TRBV6-3 and TRBJ2-5; 10 nucleotides line up with TRBD2. The CDR3 is made up of 21 amino acids. From germline, CDR1 is MNHEY and CDR2 SVGEGT. The ends lost 5 bases at V and 2 bases at J; junction bases unmatched: 23.

In its sample, this clone was seen a few times. The CDR3 loop reads CASSQQHRADTQYF. The CDR3 DNA sequence: TGCGCCAGCAGCCAACAGCACAGGGCAGATACGCAGTATTTT. V and J are TRBV4-3 and TRBJ2-3; TRBD1 is a possible D gene (6 bases). The CDR3 is 14 amino acids. The germline V and J ends were trimmed by 2 bases and 4 bases, with 10 bases remaining between them. The germline CDR1 and CDR2 sequences are LGHNA and YSLEER.

V is TRBV15 and J is TRBJ2-2; perhaps TRBD2 as D (6 bases). Per germline, CDR1 LNHNV and CDR2 YYDKDF (reference sequence). The CDR3 is 16 amino acids. V was trimmed by 5 bases and J by 1 base, leaving 14 bases between them. This CDR3 reads CATSPLGGKNTGELFF. CDR3 coding DNA: TGTGCCACCAGCCCCCTGGGCGGGAAGAACACCGGGGAGCTGTTTTTT.

V usage is TRBV18 and J usage is TRBJ2-1; the match to TRBD2 covers 12 bases. Germline CDR1 is KGHSH and CDR2 is LQKENI. Trimming took 3 bases from V and 2 from J; bases not matched to a gene: 5. The CDR3 sequence is 17 residues long. CDR3 amino acids: CASSPGLAGVAYNEQFF. CDR3 in DNA: TGTGCCAGCTCACCGGGACTAGCGGGCGTAGCCTACAATGAGCAGTTCTTC.

The genes are TRBV30 and TRBJ1-5; D is perhaps TRBD1 (6 bases). CDR3 length: 13 amino acids. Trimming removed 2 bases at V and 3 bases at J, with 8 bases between. In germline, CDR1 is GTSNPN, CDR2 SVGIG (reference sequence). CDR3 DNA: TGTGCCTGGAGTAGACAGGTCAATCAGCCCCAGCATTTT. This codes for CAWSRQVNQPQHF.

The genes are TRBV12-3 or TRBV12-4 and TRBJ1-1; D not resolved. The CDR3 extends over 12 amino acids. Trimming removed 3 bases from V and 1 base from J, with 3 bases in between. The CDR3 region has the DNA TGTGCCAGCAGTTTTCAGAACACTGAAGCTTTCTTT. Translation: CASSFQNTEAFF.

This chain uses TRBV6-1 with TRBJ2-2; unclear D gene. Germline V gene data show CDR1 as MNHNS and CDR2 as SASEGT. V dropped 2 bases and J dropped 2 bases, with 12 bases sitting between them. CDR3 length equals 16 residues. This CDR3 is CASSENWRPNTGELFF. CDR3 in DNA: TGTGCCAGCAGTGAAAATTGGCGGCCAAACACCGGGGAGCTGTTTTTT.

The V gene is TRBV6-4, the J gene TRBJ1-2, with D unclear. The germline gives CDR1 MRHNA, CDR2 SNTAGT. CDR3 size: 12 residues. V lost 7 bases, J lost 4 bases, and 10 bases lay in between. CDR3 protein: CASKRVGYGYTF. CDR3 nucleotides: TGTGCCAGCAAGCGGGTAGGCTATGGCTACACCTTC.

The chain carries TRBV12-3 or TRBV12-4 and TRBJ2-5; TRBD2 matches at 8 bases. Losses at the gene ends were 6 bases for V and 4 bases for J; bases not matched to a gene: 4. The CDR3 has 13 residues. CDR3 DNA sequence: TGTGCCAGCAGCCGGGGGGGGAGAGAGACCCAGTACTTC. It specifies CASSRGGRETQYF.

V gene TRBV5-1 combines with J gene TRBJ2-7, with 11 bases fitting TRBD2. Germline CDR1 is SGHRS and CDR2 is YFSETQ. The CDR3 runs to 20 residues. After removal of 0 bases from V and 0 bases from J, the junction contained 14 bases not matched to a gene. DNA of the CDR3: TGCGCCAGCAGCTTGGACGGCGTTTTACTAGCGGGGGCCAGCTCCTACGAGCAGTACTTC. Translation: CASSLDGVLLAGASSYEQYF.

V usage is TRBV19 and J usage is TRBJ1-1, with D hard to call. The V gene lost 6 bases and the J gene lost 3 bases, with 14 bases spanning the gap. The CDR3 runs to 14 residues. CDR1 is LNHDA and CDR2 is SQIVND in the germline V gene (reference sequence). For the CDR3, the DNA is TGTGCCAGTAGGGCGGGAGGGAAGGACACTGAAGCTTTCTTT. It encodes CASRAGGKDTEAFF.

The chain joins TRBV3-1 (or the pseudogene TRBV3-2) to TRBJ2-7; TRBD1 is a possible D gene (6 bases). Germline CDR1 and CDR2: LGHDT and YNNKEL (reference sequence). Trimming removed 3 bases at V and 5 bases at J, with 17 bases between. This CDR3 is 15 amino acids long. The CDR3 coding sequence is TGTGCCAGCAGCCACCCCGGGAAGGGGGATAACGAGCAGTACTTC. Protein product: CASSHPGKGDNEQYF.

The chain is built from TRBV18 and TRBJ1-2; no firm D call. The V and J ends lost 5 bases and 8 bases respectively, with 18 bases between them. CDR1 and CDR2 (germline): KGHSH, LQKENI. There are 14 residues in the CDR3. CDR3 DNA sequence: TGTGCCAGCTCAACAAACCCAGGTGGTGCCGGCTACACCTTC. Its protein product is CASSTNPGGAGYTF.

This chain connects TRBV11-2 to TRBJ1-1; the match to TRBD1 covers 9 bases. The CDR3 runs 18 residues. J gave up 5 bases and V 7 bases, and 20 bases lay outside the gene matches. The germline CDR1 and CDR2 sequences are SGHAT and FQNNGV. In DNA, the CDR3 is TGTGCCAGCAAGAACGTAGGCCGTTTACAGGGGGCCGGGACTGAAGCTTTCTTT. This sequence encodes CASKNVGRLQGAGTEAFF.

The rearrangement uses TRBV7-2 and TRBJ2-7; 9 positions agree with TRBD1. CDR3 length equals 16 residues. V lost 5 bases and J lost 0; bases outside the gene matches: 8. CDR1 SGHTA and CDR2 FQGNSA come from the germline V gene. CDR3 sequence (DNA): TGTGCCAGCAGCCTCCCCGGACAGGGGCACTCCTACGAGCAGTACTTC. Encoded protein: CASSLPGQGHSYEQYF.

The chain has TRBV4-1 and TRBJ1-4; the match to TRBD1 covers 8 bases. V trimming: 4 bases; J trimming: 6 bases; junction bases outside the gene matches: 10. The CDR3 is 16 amino acids. Germline lookup yields CDR1 MGHRA and CDR2 YSYEKL. The CDR3 nucleotides read TGCGCCAGCAGCCTACCCTTGGACAGGGCGTATGAAAAACTGTTTTTT. It specifies CASSLPLDRAYEKLFF.

V and J are TRBV9 and TRBJ1-1; TRBD1 is a possible D gene (5 bases). The germline V and J ends were trimmed by 0 bases and 1 base, with 7 bases remaining between them. The CDR3 has 14 residues. CDR1 and CDR2 from the germline V gene are SGDLS and YYNGEE. In DNA, the CDR3 is TGTGCCAGCAGCGTAGGGACATGGAACACTGAAGCTTTCTTT. Its protein product is CASSVGTWNTEAFF.

The CDR3 spells CASSSGTSYEQYF. The CDR3 DNA reads as TGTGCCAGCTCATCGGGAACCAGTTACGAGCAGTACTTC. The rearrangement joins TRBV18 to TRBJ2-7, with D maybe TRBD2 (5 bases). The V gene lost 5 bases and the J gene lost 4 bases, with 12 bases spanning the gap. The CDR3 contains 13 residues. The germline gives CDR1 KGHSH, CDR2 LQKENI.

The chain employs TRBV30 and TRBJ1-6; D gene ambiguous. The germline gives CDR1 GTSNPN, CDR2 SVGIG (reference sequence). Trimming took 3 bases from V and 7 from J, leaving 10 bases between them. The CDR3 is made up of 13 amino acids. CDR3 region: CAWRVAGNSPLHF. The CDR3 DNA follows: TGTGCCTGGAGGGTTGCCGGGAATTCACCCCTCCACTTT.

This rearrangement joins TRBV5-5 to TRBJ2-1, with 8 bases matching TRBD1. The CDR3 runs to 15 residues. Germline CDR1 is SGHKS and CDR2 is YYEKEE (reference sequence). The J segment lost 3 bases and the V segment lost 0 bases, leaving 2 bases of the junction unmatched. In DNA, the CDR3 is TGTGCCAGCAGCTTGGGGGACAGGAGCTACAATGAGCAGTTCTTC. Residues: CASSLGDRSYNEQFF.

This chain connects TRBV5-6 to TRBJ1-1, with a possible D match to TRBD1 (5 bases). The germline V gene has CDR1 SGHDT and CDR2 YYEEEE. This CDR3 comprises 15 residues. V was cut by 4 bases and J by 5 bases, with 18 bases left in between. CDR3 sequence (DNA): TGTGCCAGCAGCATCGCTGGGTGGGGGGGAACTGAAGCTTTCTTT. This codes for CASSIAGWGGTEAFF.

This clone has a single count. J is TRBJ1-5 and V is TRBV30, with TRBD1 matching 8 bases. Germline-derived CDR1 and CDR2 are GTSNPN and SVGIG (reference sequence). The V and J ends lost 2 bases and 1 base, in that order; junction bases with no gene match: 4. CDR3 size: 15 residues. This chain's CDR3 is CAWSYRGGSNQPQHF. CDR3 sequence (DNA): TGTGCCTGGAGTTACAGGGGGGGGAGCAATCAGCCCCAGCATTTT.

J is TRBJ1-4 and V is TRBV11-2, with 7 nucleotides matching TRBD1. Germline-derived CDR1 and CDR2 are SGHAT and FQNNGV. There are 19 residues in the CDR3. J was trimmed by 5 bases and V by 5 bases; bases with no gene match: 20. The CDR3 here is CASSPLSHTGVRVNEKLFF. The CDR3 region has the DNA TGTGCCAGCAGCCCCCTGTCCCATACAGGGGTTAGGGTGAATGAAAAACTGTTTTTT.

This chain links TRBV6-2 or TRBV6-3 with TRBJ1-5; no definite D call. CDR1 MNHEY and CDR2 SVGEGT come from the germline V gene. Trimming left V 0 bases short and J 4 bases short, with 13 bases between. This CDR3 is 16 amino acids long. CDR3 sequence: CASSYSVNSGNQPQHF. Here the CDR3 DNA reads TGTGCCAGCAGTTACTCGGTTAACAGTGGGAATCAGCCCCAGCATTTT.

This sequence joins TRBV9 and TRBJ1-3, with a weak D call TRBD1 (6 bases). Between the trimmed V and J ends, which lost 4 bases and 4 bases, there was a span of 18 bases. The CDR3 totals 16 residues. Germline loops: CDR1 SGDLS, CDR2 YYNGEE. The DNA of the CDR3 is TGTGCCAGCAGCACGACGGGGGGCGAACTAGGAAACACCATATATTTT. Protein: CASSTTGGELGNTIYF.

This clone was counted once. The DNA of the CDR3 is TGTGCCAGCAGCCCCGACAAGAACACTGAAGCTTTCTTT. It specifies CASSPDKNTEAFF. The rearrangement uses TRBV12-3 or TRBV12-4 and TRBJ1-1, with D uncertain. The CDR3 runs to 13 residues. The V gene lost 6 bases and the J gene lost 1 base, with 9 bases spanning the gap.

The chain joins TRBV5-4 to TRBJ2-1; D may be TRBD2 (5 bases). Trimming pared 3 bases from V and 5 bases from J, leaving 15 bases between. The CDR3 has 15 amino acids. Germline CDR1 and CDR2: SGHNT and YYREEE (reference sequence). CDR3 in DNA: TGTGCCAGCAGCTCCGAGGTCGGGGTTAACAATGAGCAGTTCTTC. Translation: CASSSEVGVNNEQFF.